These 18 T cell receptor beta chains were all obtained from the same sample, sequenced in a study of blood T cell repertoires in COVID-19. TCRdb keeps only in-frame clones here, not all; method: immunoSEQ multiplex PCR. This table holds around 140,000 clones, approximately 90% found once. Sequences were obtained from peripheral blood. These receptors originate from a man in his forties or fifties with active or convalescent COVID-19.

This chain connects TRBV30 to TRBJ1-3; 10 positions agree with TRBD1. Germline V gene sequence: CDR1 GTSNPN, CDR2 SVGIG (reference sequence). This CDR3 spans 15 amino acids. Unmatched junction bases numbered 3, after V lost 2 bases and J lost 2 bases. The CDR3 sequence is CAWSLGTGAGNTIYF. CDR3 in DNA: TGTGCCTGGAGTTTAGGGACAGGGGCTGGAAACACCATATATTTT.

The chain carries TRBV6-1 and TRBJ1-4; 7 bases are a match to TRBD1. Trimming at V came to 4 bases and at J to 5 bases, leaving 7 bases not matched to a gene. The CDR3 extends over 15 amino acids. Per the germline V gene, CDR1 is MNHNS and CDR2 is SASEGT. In DNA form, the CDR3 reads TGTGCCAGCAGTGGAGCACAGGGGACGAATGAAAAACTGTTTTTT. It encodes CASSGAQGTNEKLFF.

The chain couples TRBV2 to TRBJ2-7; 11 bases map to TRBD1. Germline V CDR1 and CDR2: SNHLY, FYNNEI. This CDR3 comprises 14 residues. Trimming at V came to 4 bases and at J to 4 bases, leaving 3 bases not matched to a gene. CDR3 sequence (DNA): TGTGCCAGCAGTGTCGGGACAGGGGGGTACGAGCAGTACTTC. Amino acids: CASSVGTGGYEQYF.

On this clone: Without the conserved terminal phenylalanine or tryptophan, this CDR3 likely stems from a read error. No DNA is shown, since the ends of the CDR3 on it are uncertain; the CDR3 is the one TCRdb lists. V gene TRBV9 combines with J gene TRBJ2-3; TRBD2 is the table's D call and was not checked against the DNA. The CDR3 is 15 residues long, counting both termini. Germline V CDR1 and CDR2: SGDLS, YYNGEE. The CDR3 sequence is CASSVIAGGTLWRLE.

This chain joins TRBV7-2 and TRBJ2-5; no firm D call. This CDR3 spans 14 amino acids. The germline CDR1 and CDR2 sequences are SGHTA and FQGNSA. Trimming removed 2 bases at V and 3 bases at J, with 10 bases between. CDR3 amino acids: CASSLQRNKETQYF. CDR3 sequence (DNA): TGTGCCAGCAGCTTACAGCGCAATAAAGAGACCCAGTACTTC.

The J gene is TRBJ1-2, the V gene TRBV19; TRBD1 matches 7 bases. Per germline, CDR1 LNHDA and CDR2 SQIVND (reference sequence). The CDR3 has 14 residues. V lost 3 bases to trimming and J lost 4 bases; unmatched junction nucleotides: 5. The CDR3 sequence: CASSMRGGAYGYTF. The CDR3 DNA follows: TGTGCCAGTAGTATGAGAGGGGGCGCCTATGGCTACACCTTC.

This chain links TRBV19 with TRBJ1-5; TRBD1 agrees at 7 bases. The V segment lost 3 bases and the J segment 4 bases; nucleotides outside the gene matches: 3. Per germline, CDR1 LNHDA and CDR2 SQIVND (reference sequence). The CDR3 extends over 14 amino acids. This CDR3 reads CASSMGQRNQPQHF. The CDR3 coding sequence is TGTGCCAGTAGTATGGGACAGCGGAATCAGCCCCAGCATTTT.

The genes are TRBV5-8 and TRBJ2-3, with 9 bases fitting TRBD2. V trimming: 1 base; J trimming: 5 bases; junction bases outside the gene matches: 2. Germline V gives CDR1 SGHTS, CDR2 YDEGEE. This CDR3 has 14 amino acids. The CDR3 bases are TGTGCCAGCAGCTTGTTACTAGCGGGAGATACGCAGTATTTT. It specifies CASSLLLAGDTQYF.

This sequence joins TRBV9 and TRBJ1-4; possible D gene TRBD1, 6 bases. From germline, CDR1 is SGDLS and CDR2 YYNGEE. The CDR3 runs to 14 residues. The germline V and J ends were trimmed by 4 bases and 3 bases, with 10 bases remaining between them. CDR3 region: CASSLGGANEKLFF. The CDR3 DNA sequence: TGTGCCAGCAGCTTAGGGGGAGCTAATGAAAAACTGTTTTTT.

The chain couples TRBV28 to TRBJ2-1; 12 nucleotides line up with TRBD2. From germline, CDR1 is MDHEN and CDR2 SYDVKM. The J segment lost 9 bases and the V segment lost 5 bases, leaving 8 bases of the junction unmatched. The CDR3 is 15 residues long. The CDR3 loop is CASSRLAGDLTEQFF. CDR3 DNA: TGTGCCAGCAGTCGACTAGCGGGAGACCTCACTGAGCAGTTCTTC.

The CDR3 loop is CASSSRETQYF. CDR3 sequence (DNA): TGTGCCAGCAGTTCCAGAGAGACCCAGTACTTC. This rearrangement joins TRBV6-6 to TRBJ2-5; D gene ambiguous. The CDR3 spans 11 residues. Trimming removed 4 bases at V and 4 bases at J, with 4 bases between. Germline CDR1 is MNHNY and CDR2 is SVGAGI (reference sequence).

The V gene is TRBV4-2, the J gene TRBJ2-5; tentative D call: TRBD2 (6 bases). Germline CDR1 is LGHNA and CDR2 is YNFKEQ. The CDR3 is 13 residues long. Deletions cut 4 bases from V and 2 bases from J, with 8 bases between. As DNA, the CDR3 is TGTGCCAGCAGCCCGGGACTGCAAGAGACCCAGTACTTC. Its protein is CASSPGLQETQYF.

This rearrangement joins TRBV5-1 to TRBJ2-2; 8 positions match TRBD2. In germline, CDR1 is SGHRS, CDR2 YFSETQ. Trimming removed 4 bases from V and 1 base from J; junction bases left unmatched: 3. The CDR3 length is 15 residues. CDR3 DNA: TGCGCCAGCAGCCCGGGACTAGTGAACACCGGGGAGCTGTTTTTT. Amino acid sequence: CASSPGLVNTGELFF.

The CDR3 reads CATSAMDTAPQETQYF. The CDR3 nucleotides read TGTGCCACCAGTGCTATGGACACGGCCCCGCAAGAGACCCAGTACTTC. The J gene is TRBJ2-5, the V gene TRBV24-1; D might be TRBD1 (5 bases). The CDR3 length is 16 residues. V was pared by 5 bases and J by 2 bases, with 17 bases between. Germline CDR1 is KGHDR and CDR2 is SFDVKD.

This clone showed up just once. The CDR3 sequence is CASSLATLDTGELFF. Here the CDR3 DNA reads TGTGCCAGCAGCTTAGCGACACTAGACACCGGGGAGCTGTTTTTT. The chain combines TRBV13 with TRBJ2-2; the D gene is possibly TRBD2 (5 bases). The germline V and J ends were trimmed by 1 base and 3 bases, with 9 bases remaining between them. Germline lookup yields CDR1 PRHDT and CDR2 FYEKMQ (reference sequence). CDR3 size: 15 residues.

This chain joins TRBV6-4 and TRBJ2-5; D perhaps matches TRBD2 (6 bases). V was cut by 0 bases and J by 5 bases, with 13 bases left in between. The CDR3 is 15 residues long. The germline V gene encodes CDR1 MRHNA and CDR2 SNTAGT. CDR3 loop: CASSDSRRVAETQYF. The CDR3, as DNA: TGTGCCAGCAGTGACTCCAGGAGGGTTGCGGAGACCCAGTACTTC.

The chain joins TRBV7-9 to TRBJ2-7, with D possibly TRBD2 on 6 matching bases. CDR1 SEHNR and CDR2 FQNEAQ come from the germline V gene (reference sequence). Trimming took off 1 base at V and 7 bases at J, with 14 bases between the two ends. CDR3 length equals 14 residues. The CDR3 nucleotides are TGTGCCAGCAGCTTAGGCGGGGCAACTCGTGAGCAGTACTTC. It translates to CASSLGGATREQYF. The entire variable domain, with the rest obtained from reference TRBV7-9 and TRBJ2-7, is as follows: DTGVSQNPRHKITKRGQNVTFRCDPISEHNRLYWYRQTLGQGPEFLTYFQNEAQLEKSRLLSDRFSAERPKGSFSTLEIQRTEQGDSAMYLCASSLGGATREQYFGPGTRLTVT.

The rearrangement joins TRBV7-2 to TRBJ2-1, with 11 bases that match TRBD2. V trimming: 3 bases; J trimming: 2 bases; junction bases outside the gene matches: 9. Germline CDR1 SGHTA, CDR2 FQGNSA. This CDR3 is 18 amino acids long. The CDR3 region is CASSFPVRLAGTYNEQFF. The DNA for the CDR3 is TGTGCCAGCAGCTTTCCCGTGAGACTAGCGGGGACCTACAATGAGCAGTTCTTC. Together with reference TRBV7-2 and TRBJ2-1, the CDR3 gives the full variable domain: GAGVSQSPSNKVTEKGKDVELRCDPISGHTALYWYRQSLGQGLEFLIYFQGNSAPDKSGLPSDRFSAERTGGSVSTLTIQRTQQEDSAVYLCASSFPVRLAGTYNEQFFGPGTRLTVL.